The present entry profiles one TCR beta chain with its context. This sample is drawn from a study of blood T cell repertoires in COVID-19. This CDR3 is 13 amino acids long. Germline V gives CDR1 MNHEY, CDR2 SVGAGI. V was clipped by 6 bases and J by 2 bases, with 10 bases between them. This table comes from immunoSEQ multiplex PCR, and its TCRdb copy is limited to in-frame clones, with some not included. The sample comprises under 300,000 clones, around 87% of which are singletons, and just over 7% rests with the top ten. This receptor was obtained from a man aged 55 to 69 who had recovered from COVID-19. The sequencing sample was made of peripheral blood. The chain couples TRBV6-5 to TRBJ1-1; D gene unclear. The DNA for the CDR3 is TGTGCCAGCAGACGAGCGATCAACACTGAAGCTTTCTTT. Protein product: CASRRAINTEAFF.